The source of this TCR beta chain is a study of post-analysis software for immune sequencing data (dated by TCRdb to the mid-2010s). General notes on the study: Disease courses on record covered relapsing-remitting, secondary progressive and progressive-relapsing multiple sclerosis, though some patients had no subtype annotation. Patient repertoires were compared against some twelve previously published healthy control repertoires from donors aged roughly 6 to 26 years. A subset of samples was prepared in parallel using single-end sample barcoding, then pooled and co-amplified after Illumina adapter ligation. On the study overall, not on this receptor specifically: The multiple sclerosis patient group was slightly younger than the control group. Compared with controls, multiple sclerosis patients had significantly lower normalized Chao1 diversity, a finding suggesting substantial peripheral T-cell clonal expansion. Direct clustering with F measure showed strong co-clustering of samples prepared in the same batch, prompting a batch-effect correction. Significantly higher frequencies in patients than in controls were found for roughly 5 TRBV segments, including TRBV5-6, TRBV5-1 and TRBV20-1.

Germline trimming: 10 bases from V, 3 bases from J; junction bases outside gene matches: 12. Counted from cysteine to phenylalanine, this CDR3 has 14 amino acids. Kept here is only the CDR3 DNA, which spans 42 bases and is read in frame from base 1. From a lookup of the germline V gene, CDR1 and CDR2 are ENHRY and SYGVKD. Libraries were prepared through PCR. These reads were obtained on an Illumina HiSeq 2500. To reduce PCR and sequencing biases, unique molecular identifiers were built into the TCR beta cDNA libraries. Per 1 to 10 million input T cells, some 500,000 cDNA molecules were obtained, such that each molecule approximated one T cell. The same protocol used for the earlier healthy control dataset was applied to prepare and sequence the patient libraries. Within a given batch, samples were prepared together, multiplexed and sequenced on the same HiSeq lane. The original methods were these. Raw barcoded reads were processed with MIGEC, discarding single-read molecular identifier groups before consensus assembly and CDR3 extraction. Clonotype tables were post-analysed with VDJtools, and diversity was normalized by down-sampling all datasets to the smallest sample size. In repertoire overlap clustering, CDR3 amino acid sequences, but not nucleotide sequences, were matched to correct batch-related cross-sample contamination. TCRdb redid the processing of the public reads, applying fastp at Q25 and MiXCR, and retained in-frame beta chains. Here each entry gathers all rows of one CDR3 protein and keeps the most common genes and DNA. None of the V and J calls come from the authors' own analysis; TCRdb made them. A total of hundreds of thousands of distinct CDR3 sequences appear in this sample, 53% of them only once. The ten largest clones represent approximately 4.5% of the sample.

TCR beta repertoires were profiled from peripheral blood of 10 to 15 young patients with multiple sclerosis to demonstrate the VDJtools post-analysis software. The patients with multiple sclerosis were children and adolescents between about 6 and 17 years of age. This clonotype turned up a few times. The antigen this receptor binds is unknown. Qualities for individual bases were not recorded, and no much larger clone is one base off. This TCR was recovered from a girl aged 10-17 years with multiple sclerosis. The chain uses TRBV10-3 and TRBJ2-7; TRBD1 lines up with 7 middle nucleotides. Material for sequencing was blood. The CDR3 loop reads CATTQQGTSYEQYF. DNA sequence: TGTGCCACTACGCAACAGGGGACGAGCTACGAGCAGTACTTC.